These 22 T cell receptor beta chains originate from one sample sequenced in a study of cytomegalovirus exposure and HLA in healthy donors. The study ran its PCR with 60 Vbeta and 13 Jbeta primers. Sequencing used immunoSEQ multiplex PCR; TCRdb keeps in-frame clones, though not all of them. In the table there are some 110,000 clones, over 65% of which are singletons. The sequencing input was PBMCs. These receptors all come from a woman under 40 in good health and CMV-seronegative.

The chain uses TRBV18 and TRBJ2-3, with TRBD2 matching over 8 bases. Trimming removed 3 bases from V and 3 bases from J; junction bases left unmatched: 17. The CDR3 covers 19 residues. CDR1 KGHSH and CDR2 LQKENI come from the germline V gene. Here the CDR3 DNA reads TGTGCCAGCTCACCCCTGTCCGTGCTGAGCGGGAGTTCGACAGATACGCAGTATTTT. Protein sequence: CASSPLSVLSGSSTDTQYF.

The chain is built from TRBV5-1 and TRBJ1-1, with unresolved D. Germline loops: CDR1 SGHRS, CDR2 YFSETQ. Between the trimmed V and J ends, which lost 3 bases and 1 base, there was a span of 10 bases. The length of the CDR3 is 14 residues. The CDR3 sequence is CASSWNTENTEAFF. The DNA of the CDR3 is TGCGCCAGCAGCTGGAATACAGAGAACACTGAAGCTTTCTTT.

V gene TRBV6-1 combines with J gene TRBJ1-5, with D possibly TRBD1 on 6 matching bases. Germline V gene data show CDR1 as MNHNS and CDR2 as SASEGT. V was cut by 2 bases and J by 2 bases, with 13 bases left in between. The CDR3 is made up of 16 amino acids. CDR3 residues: CASSEYPGVGNQPQHF. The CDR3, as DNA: TGTGCCAGCAGTGAATACCCAGGGGTGGGCAATCAGCCCCAGCATTTT.

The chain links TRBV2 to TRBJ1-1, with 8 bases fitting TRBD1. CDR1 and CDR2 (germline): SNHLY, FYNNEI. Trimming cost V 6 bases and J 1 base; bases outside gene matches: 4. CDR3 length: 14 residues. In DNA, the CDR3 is TGTGCCAGCAGGACAGGGGCCTGGAACACTGAAGCTTTCTTT. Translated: CASRTGAWNTEAFF. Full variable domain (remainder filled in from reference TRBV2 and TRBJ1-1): EPEVTQTPSHQVTQMGQEVILRCVPISNHLYFYWYRQILGQKVEFLVSFYNNEISEKSEIFDDQFSVERPDGSNFTLKIRSTKLEDSAMYFCASRTGAWNTEAFFGQGTRLTVV.

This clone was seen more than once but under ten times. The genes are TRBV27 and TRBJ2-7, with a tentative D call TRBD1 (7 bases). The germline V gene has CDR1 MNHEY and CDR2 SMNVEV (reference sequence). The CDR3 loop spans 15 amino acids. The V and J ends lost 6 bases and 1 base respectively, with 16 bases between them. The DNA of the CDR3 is TGTGCCAGCAGGGCGACAGGGAGGAGGTCCTACGAGCAGTACTTC. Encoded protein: CASRATGRRSYEQYF.

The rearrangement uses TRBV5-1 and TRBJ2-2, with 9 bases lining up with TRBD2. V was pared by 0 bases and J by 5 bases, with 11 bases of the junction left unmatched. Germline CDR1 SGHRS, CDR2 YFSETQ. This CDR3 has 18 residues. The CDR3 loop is CASSLGWREGLETGELFF. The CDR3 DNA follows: TGCGCCAGCAGCTTGGGCTGGCGGGAGGGCCTGGAGACCGGGGAGCTGTTTTTT.

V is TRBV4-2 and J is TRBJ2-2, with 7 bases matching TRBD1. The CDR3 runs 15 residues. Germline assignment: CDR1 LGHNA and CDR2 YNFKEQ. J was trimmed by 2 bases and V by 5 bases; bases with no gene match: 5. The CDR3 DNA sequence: TGTGCCAGCAGCAATACAGGGGATAACACCGGGGAGCTGTTTTTT. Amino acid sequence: CASSNTGDNTGELFF.

DNA of the CDR3: TGTGCCAGCAGCTTAGTAGGTCGCAGGGGAAGTTCACCCCTCCACTTT. Translating it yields CASSLVGRRGSSPLHF. The gene calls are TRBV7-9 and TRBJ1-6, with a tentative D call TRBD1 (6 bases). Germline loops: CDR1 SEHNR, CDR2 FQNEAQ (reference sequence). V shed 1 base and J shed 9 bases, with 16 bases lying between them. This CDR3 comprises 16 residues.

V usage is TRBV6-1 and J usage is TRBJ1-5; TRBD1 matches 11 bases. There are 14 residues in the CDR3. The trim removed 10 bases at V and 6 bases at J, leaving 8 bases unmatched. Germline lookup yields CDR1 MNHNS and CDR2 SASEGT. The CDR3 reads CATLAGTGGQPQHF. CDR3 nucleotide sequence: TGTGCCACCCTGGCCGGGACAGGGGGTCAGCCCCAGCATTTT.

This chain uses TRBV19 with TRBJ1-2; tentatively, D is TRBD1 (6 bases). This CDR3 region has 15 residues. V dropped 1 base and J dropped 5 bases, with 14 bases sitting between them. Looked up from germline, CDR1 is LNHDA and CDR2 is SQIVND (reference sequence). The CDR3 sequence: CASSIGAGEIYGYTF. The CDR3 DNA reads TGTGCCAGTAGTATAGGAGCAGGGGAGATTTATGGCTACACCTTC.

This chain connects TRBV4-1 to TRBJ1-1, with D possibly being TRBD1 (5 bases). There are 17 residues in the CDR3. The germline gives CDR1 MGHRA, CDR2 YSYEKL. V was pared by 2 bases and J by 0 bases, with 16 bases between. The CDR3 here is CASSQRADRGVNTEAFF. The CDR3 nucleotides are TGCGCCAGCAGCCAAAGAGCCGATCGGGGGGTGAACACTGAAGCTTTCTTT.

CDR3 residues: CASSQAIADRGLGKLFF. Here the CDR3 DNA reads TGTGCCAGCAGCCAAGCCATCGCCGACAGGGGCCTCGGAAAACTGTTTTTT. The chain is built from TRBV4-2 and TRBJ1-4, with TRBD1 matching over 8 bases. CDR3 length: 17 residues. Germline V lookup: CDR1 LGHNA, CDR2 YNFKEQ. V dropped 1 base and J dropped 10; count of bases not matched to a gene: 14.

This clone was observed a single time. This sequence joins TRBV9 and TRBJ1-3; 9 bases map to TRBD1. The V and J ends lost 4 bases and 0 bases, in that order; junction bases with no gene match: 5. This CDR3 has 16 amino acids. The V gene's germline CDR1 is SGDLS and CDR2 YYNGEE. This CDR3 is CASSRQGGSSGNTIYF. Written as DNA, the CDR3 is TGTGCCAGCAGCAGACAGGGGGGTTCCTCTGGAAACACCATATATTTT.

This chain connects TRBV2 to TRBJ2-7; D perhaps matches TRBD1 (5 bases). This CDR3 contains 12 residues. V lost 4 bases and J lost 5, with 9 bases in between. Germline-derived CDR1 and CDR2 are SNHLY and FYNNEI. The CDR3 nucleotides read TGTGCCAGCAGTGTAGGGGTTAACGAGCAGTACTTC. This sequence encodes CASSVGVNEQYF.

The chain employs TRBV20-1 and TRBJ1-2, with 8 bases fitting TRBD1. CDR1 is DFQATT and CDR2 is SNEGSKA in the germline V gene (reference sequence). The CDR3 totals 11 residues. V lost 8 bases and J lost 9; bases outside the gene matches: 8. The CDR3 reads CSMRTGRSYTF. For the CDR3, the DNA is TGCAGTATGCGGACAGGGCGAAGCTACACCTTC.

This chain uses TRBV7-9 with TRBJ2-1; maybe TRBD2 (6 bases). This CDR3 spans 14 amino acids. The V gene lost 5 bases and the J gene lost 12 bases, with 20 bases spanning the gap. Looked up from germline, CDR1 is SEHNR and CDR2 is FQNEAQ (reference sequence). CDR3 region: CASSQEVRAGSQFF. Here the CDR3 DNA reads TGTGCCAGCAGCCAGGAGGTGAGGGCGGGATCGCAGTTCTTC.

Here the CDR3 reads CASSLQNQPQHF. In DNA, the CDR3 is TGTGCCAGCAGTTTACAGAATCAGCCCCAGCATTTT. The rearrangement links TRBV6-6 to TRBJ1-5, with D uncertain. Trimming cost V 4 bases and J 4 bases, with 5 bases left between them. Germline assignment: CDR1 MNHNY and CDR2 SVGAGI (reference sequence). CDR3 size: 12 residues.

CDR3 sequence reads: CASSAGTAGELFF. The CDR3, as DNA: TGTGCCAGCAGCGCAGGGACAGCCGGGGAGCTGTTTTTT. The genes are TRBV7-9 and TRBJ2-2, with 7 nucleotides matching TRBD1. This CDR3 comprises 13 residues. J gave up 6 bases and V 5 bases, and 3 bases lay outside the gene matches. The germline V gene has CDR1 SEHNR and CDR2 FQNEAQ (reference sequence).

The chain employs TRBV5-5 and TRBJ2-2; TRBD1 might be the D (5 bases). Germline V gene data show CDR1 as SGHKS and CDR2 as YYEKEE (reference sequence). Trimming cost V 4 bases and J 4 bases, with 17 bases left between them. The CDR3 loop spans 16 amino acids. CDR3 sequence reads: CASSGEGHPGTGELFF. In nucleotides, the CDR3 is TGTGCCAGCAGCGGGGAAGGACATCCAGGCACCGGGGAGCTGTTTTTT.

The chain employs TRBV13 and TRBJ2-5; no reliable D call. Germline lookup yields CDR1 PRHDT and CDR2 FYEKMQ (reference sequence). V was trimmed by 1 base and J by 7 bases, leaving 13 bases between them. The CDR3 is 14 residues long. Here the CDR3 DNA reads TGTGCCAGCAGCTTAGTGCTAGAGGAGCGGACCCAGTACTTC. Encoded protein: CASSLVLEERTQYF.

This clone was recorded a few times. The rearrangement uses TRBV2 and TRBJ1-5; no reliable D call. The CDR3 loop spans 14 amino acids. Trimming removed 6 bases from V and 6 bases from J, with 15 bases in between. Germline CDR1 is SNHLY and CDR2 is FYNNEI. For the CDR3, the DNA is TGTGCCAGCAGCGGGTCAAACCGGATTCAGCCCCAGCATTTT. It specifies CASSGSNRIQPQHF.

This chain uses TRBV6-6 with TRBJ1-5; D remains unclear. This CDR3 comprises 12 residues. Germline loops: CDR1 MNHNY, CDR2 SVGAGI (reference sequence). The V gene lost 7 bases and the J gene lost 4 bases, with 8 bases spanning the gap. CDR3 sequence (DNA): TGTGCCAGCAATCAGTTGAATCAGCCCCAGCATTTT. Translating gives CASNQLNQPQHF.